The entry that follows covers one T cell receptor (beta chain) sequence. Its antigen remains unknown. The sample is drawn from a study of T cell responses to AZD1222 COVID-19 vaccine. Overall study results and limits: Unmutated regions of variants are reportedly targeted by nearly half of spike-specific TCRs. Spike was spanned by vaccine-associated CD4 TCRs, with dominance at 160-218 and 743-854.

Sequenced by immunoSEQ multiplex PCR; TCRdb stores in-frame clones only, minus some. This repertoire shows about 160,000 clones, about nine tenths found once; its top ten account for around 1.8%. This specimen was peripheral blood, taken on day 0 of AZD1222 vaccination. The receptor comes from an adult in good health.

CDR3 amino acids: CASSNRDQSGNTIYF. The CDR3 DNA reads TGTGCCAGTAGCAACAGGGACCAATCTGGAAACACCATATATTTT. This rearrangement joins TRBV19 to TRBJ1-3, with D possibly TRBD1 on 6 matching bases. V was pared by 6 bases and J by 1 base, with 13 bases between. The germline CDR1 and CDR2 sequences are LNHDA and SQIVND (reference sequence). The CDR3 totals 15 residues.